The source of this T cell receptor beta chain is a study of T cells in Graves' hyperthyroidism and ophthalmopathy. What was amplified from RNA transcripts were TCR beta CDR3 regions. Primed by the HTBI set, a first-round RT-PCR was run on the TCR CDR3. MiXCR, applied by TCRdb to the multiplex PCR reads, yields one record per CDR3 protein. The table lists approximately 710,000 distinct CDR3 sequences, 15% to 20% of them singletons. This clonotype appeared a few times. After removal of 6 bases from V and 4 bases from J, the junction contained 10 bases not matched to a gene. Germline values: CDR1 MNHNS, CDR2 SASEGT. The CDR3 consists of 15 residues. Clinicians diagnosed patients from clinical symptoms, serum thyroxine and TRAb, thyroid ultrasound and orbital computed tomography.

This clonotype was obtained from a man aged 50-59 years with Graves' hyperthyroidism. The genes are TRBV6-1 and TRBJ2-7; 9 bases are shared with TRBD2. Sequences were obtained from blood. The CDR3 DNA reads TGTGCCAGCAGACAGGGACTAGCACCCTCTTACGAGCAGTACTTC. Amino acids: CASRQGLAPSYEQYF.